This TCR beta chain was captured in a study of long-term antiretroviral therapy in people with HIV. Study-level results: Before ART, certain clones expanded, and these dominated the repertoire at all time points.

Each participant with HIV received care in the United States. Going into DNA extraction, samples held roughly 0.95-11 million cryopreserved PBMC. They ran version v3.0 of the immunoSEQ assay at survey level. The repertoire was sequenced with immunoSEQ multiplex PCR; TCRdb's copy has only in-frame clones and lacks some. Here the sample spans about 20,000 clones, approximately 88% being singletons. Germline-derived CDR1 and CDR2 are SNHLY and FYNNEI. The CDR3 is made up of 15 amino acids. The trim removed 1 base at V and 4 bases at J, leaving 0 bases unmatched. Of note for this clone: The target antigen is unknown.

The specimen comprised unsorted PBMCs, sampled 1.2 years after starting antiretroviral therapy. The source of this sequence is a woman aged 35 to 49 with HIV. The chain couples TRBV2 to TRBJ2-5; 13 bases map to TRBD2. CDR3 amino acids: CASSEGLAGGETQYF. The DNA of the CDR3 is TGTGCCAGCAGTGAAGGACTAGCGGGAGGAGAGACCCAGTACTTC. Full variable domain (rest looked up from reference TRBV2 and TRBJ2-5): EPEVTQTPSHQVTQMGQEVILRCVPISNHLYFYWYRQILGQKVEFLVSFYNNEISEKSEIFDDQFSVERPDGSNFTLKIRSTKLEDSAMYFCASSEGLAGGETQYFGPGTRLLVL.